This T cell receptor (beta chain) appears in the sequencing data of a study of blood T cell repertoires in COVID-19. The overall study: Samples representing acute and convalescent COVID-19 were sourced from the United States, Italy and Spain. PBMCs, B-cell-depleted T cells, or T cells were the source of the cDNA or gDNA that made up the material.

The CDR3 is 17 amino acids. Germline loops: CDR1 LNHNV, CDR2 YYDKDF (reference sequence). V was clipped by 2 bases and J by 0 bases; unmatched bases: 1. Patients at the Seattle site were enrolled during active infection and followed longitudinally. Some clones are missing from TCRdb's copy, which holds only in-frame ones; the method was immunoSEQ multiplex PCR. This sample yields some 130,000 clones, of which about 92% are seen a single time; 4% to 5% belongs to the top ten. The sequenced sample consisted of peripheral blood. The gene calls are TRBV15 and TRBJ2-2; 12 bases fit TRBD2. This receptor was identified in a man between 60 and 75 years old with COVID-19, enrolled during active disease. Here the CDR3 reads CATSRRTSGTNTGELFF. For the CDR3, the DNA is TGTGCCACCAGCAGAAGGACTAGCGGGACGAACACCGGGGAGCTGTTTTTT.